Following are 5 T cell receptor beta chains from one sample sequenced in a study of blood T cell repertoires in COVID-19. Assay: immunoSEQ multiplex PCR; the TCRdb copy retains only in-frame clones and omits some. The profile shows about 55,000 clones, over 75% of them singletons. Sequenced: peripheral blood. The receptor set was obtained from a human donor in a cohort sampled during active COVID-19.

This clone has just a few counts. Additional DNA sequences in this sample encode the identical CDR3. This chain uses TRBV19 with TRBJ1-5; 9 positions agree with TRBD1. The V and J ends lost 5 bases and 7 bases, in that order; junction bases with no gene match: 3. The length of the CDR3 is 13 residues. Germline CDR1 is LNHDA and CDR2 is SQIVND (reference sequence). DNA for the CDR3: TGTGCCAGTAGTGGGACAGGGAACCAGCCCCAGCATTTT. Protein product: CASSGTGNQPQHF.

The chain is built from TRBV3-1 (or the pseudogene TRBV3-2) and TRBJ2-6; a weak D match, TRBD1 (5 bases). The CDR3 is 15 amino acids. Trimming removed 6 bases from V and 2 bases from J, with 11 bases in between. Germline CDR1 LGHDT, CDR2 YNNKEL (reference sequence). CDR3 DNA: TGTGCCAGCAGACGCCAGGGTACTGGGGCCAACGTCCTGACTTTC. Translation gives CASRRQGTGANVLTF.

This chain joins TRBV27 and TRBJ2-1, with 11 bases aligning to TRBD2. V lost 1 base, J lost 1 base, and 15 bases stayed unmatched. Germline V gene sequence: CDR1 MNHEY, CDR2 SMNVEV (reference sequence). The CDR3 covers 21 residues. The CDR3 loop reads CASSLFAVRLAGKGSYNEQFF. DNA for the CDR3: TGTGCCAGCAGTTTATTCGCGGTCCGACTAGCGGGAAAAGGGTCCTACAATGAGCAGTTCTTC.

The chain uses TRBV5-1 and TRBJ2-3; 7 bases map to TRBD1. CDR3 length: 16 residues. V lost 0 bases to trimming and J lost 6 bases; unmatched junction nucleotides: 10. CDR1 and CDR2 from the germline V gene are SGHRS and YFSETQ. The CDR3 loop reads CASSLGGTEFWDTQYF. In DNA form, the CDR3 reads TGCGCCAGCAGCTTGGGGGGGACAGAGTTTTGGGATACGCAGTATTTT.

In this sample, this clone turned up once. V gene TRBV5-1 combines with J gene TRBJ2-1, with 8 bases matching TRBD2. The CDR3 loop spans 14 amino acids. CDR1 and CDR2 from the germline V gene are SGHRS and YFSETQ. V trimming: 4 bases; J trimming: 5 bases; junction bases outside the gene matches: 5. DNA for the CDR3: TGCGCCAGCAGCCCCATAGCGGGAAACAATGAGCAGTTCTTC. Translated, it gives CASSPIAGNNEQFF.